The next 13 T cell receptor beta chains were all read from a single sample in a study of T cells after yellow fever vaccination. Using its own MiXCR run on the 5' RACE reads, TCRdb lists one record per CDR3 protein. The sample lists approximately 170,000 distinct CDR3 sequences; about 10% were seen once. This specimen consisted of CD8+ T cells sorted from PBMCs, obtained 15 days after the yellow fever booster vaccination. These receptors were taken from a young man who received the YFV17D yellow fever vaccine.

This clonotype was counted only a few times. The chain combines TRBV20-1 with TRBJ2-1; D unresolved. This CDR3 contains 15 residues. V was cut by 6 bases and J by 3 bases, with 18 bases left in between. CDR1 and CDR2 (germline): DFQATT, SNEGSKA (reference sequence). As DNA, the CDR3 is TGCAGTGCCGACTCCGCAGAATACCGCTACAATGAGCAGTTCTTC. This encodes CSADSAEYRYNEQFF.

In this sample, this clonotype turned up a few times. V gene TRBV7-2 combines with J gene TRBJ2-3; TRBD2 might be the D (5 bases). Per germline, CDR1 SGHTA and CDR2 FQGNSA. Trimming took 5 bases from V and 4 from J, leaving 13 bases between them. The CDR3 consists of 14 residues. The CDR3 DNA is TGTGCCAGCAGCCCCTGGGTTAGCGCAGATACGCAGTATTTT. It specifies CASSPWVSADTQYF. Full variable domain (outside the CDR3, taken from reference TRBV7-2 and TRBJ2-3): GAGVSQSPSNKVTEKGKDVELRCDPISGHTALYWYRQSLGQGLEFLIYFQGNSAPDKSGLPSDRFSAERTGGSVSTLTIQRTQQEDSAVYLCASSPWVSADTQYFGPGTRLTVL.

This clonotype was counted at least ten times. The chain couples TRBV29-1 to TRBJ2-1; D remains ambiguous. Trimming took 6 bases from V and 0 from J, leaving 6 bases between them. The germline V gene has CDR1 SQVTM and CDR2 ANQGSEA. This CDR3 has 12 residues. The CDR3 DNA reads as TGCAGCGTGGCATTCTCCTACAATGAGCAGTTCTTC. Its translation: CSVAFSYNEQFF.

This clonotype was picked up a small number of times. In nucleotides, the CDR3 is TGCAGCGTTCCGGAGGGGGGCACGACCTACAATGAGCAGTTCTTC. Translation gives CSVPEGGTTYNEQFF. This sequence joins TRBV29-1 and TRBJ2-1; D is possibly TRBD1 or TRBD2 (6 bases each). In germline, CDR1 is SQVTM, CDR2 ANQGSEA. CDR3 length: 15 residues. Trimming took off 5 bases at V and 2 bases at J, with 16 bases between the two ends.

There are many counts of this clonotype. This rearrangement joins TRBV14 to TRBJ1-1; 7 bases are a match to TRBD1. The CDR3 loop spans 13 amino acids. Unmatched junction bases numbered 4, after V lost 1 base and J lost 8 bases. The germline CDR1 and CDR2 sequences are SGHDN and FVKESK. The CDR3 sequence is CASSQGWGQEAFF. DNA of the CDR3: TGTGCCAGCAGCCAAGGATGGGGACAGGAAGCTTTCTTT.

Only a few counts were recorded for this clonotype. The rearrangement uses TRBV6-2 or TRBV6-3 and TRBJ2-7, with D maybe TRBD1 (5 bases). V was shortened by 6 bases and J by 2 bases, with 17 bases between the two germline ends. The V gene's germline CDR1 is MNHEY and CDR2 SVGEGT. The CDR3 extends over 15 amino acids. The DNA for the CDR3 is TGTGCCAGCAGCCCCACAGGTTCTCCTCCCTACGAGCAGTACGTC. Translation: CASSPTGSPPYEQYV.

The chain combines TRBV5-8 with TRBJ2-2, with D unresolved. V shed 6 bases and J shed 0 bases, with 15 bases lying between them. CDR1 SGHTS and CDR2 YDEGEE come from the germline V gene. The CDR3 is made up of 16 amino acids. The CDR3 bases are TGTGCCAGCACCGTAATTGAGATCTCGAACACCGGGGAGCTGTTTTTT. Protein product: CASTVIEISNTGELFF. Supplemented by reference TRBV5-8 and TRBJ2-2, the full variable domain reads EAGVTQSPTHLIKTRGQQATLRCSPISGHTSVYWYQQALGLGLQFLLWYDEGEERNRGNFPPRFSGRQFPNYSSELNVNALELEDSALYLCASTVIEISNTGELFFGEGSRLTVL.

This clonotype was seen repeatedly, ten times or more. This chain links TRBV6-5 with TRBJ2-5; D possibly matches TRBD1 or TRBD2 (5 bases each). This CDR3 contains 12 residues. Germline assignment: CDR1 MNHEY and CDR2 SVGAGI. Trimming shortened V by 3 bases and J by 4 bases, and 6 bases separated the two germline ends. CDR3 nucleotide sequence: TGTGCCAGCAGTTATGGGGGAGAGACCCAGTACTTC. Translating gives CASSYGGETQYF.

This chain links TRBV6-5 with TRBJ2-1, with D unresolved. Germline CDR1 is MNHEY and CDR2 is SVGAGI. Trimming pared 0 bases from V and 4 bases from J, leaving 7 bases between. The CDR3 loop spans 14 amino acids. Written as DNA, the CDR3 is TGTGCCAGCAGTTACTCTTCGGAGTACAATGAGCAGTTCTTC. Translation gives CASSYSSEYNEQFF.

This chain joins TRBV5-6 and TRBJ2-1, with D perhaps matching TRBD1 or TRBD2 (5 bases each). Deletions cut 6 bases from V and 9 bases from J, with 16 bases between. This CDR3 contains 13 residues. Germline-derived CDR1 and CDR2 are SGHDT and YYEEEE. The CDR3 region is CASNSGLRAEQFF. CDR3 DNA sequence: TGTGCCAGCAACTCAGGGTTGCGGGCTGAGCAGTTCTTC.

The chain employs TRBV6-6 and TRBJ2-2, with 10 nucleotides matching TRBD1. The CDR3 is made up of 17 amino acids. J was trimmed by 7 bases and V by 2 bases; bases with no gene match: 10. CDR1 is MNHNY, CDR2 SVGAGI, per germline (reference sequence). The CDR3 DNA reads TGTGCCAGCAGTTACGCGGTGACAGGGGGCGCCGGCGGGGAGCTGTTTTTT. Protein: CASSYAVTGGAGGELFF.

In this sample, this clonotype turned up a few times. The rearrangement uses TRBV6-1 and TRBJ1-4; D might be TRBD1 (6 bases). Germline CDR1 MNHNS, CDR2 SASEGT. The CDR3 consists of 15 residues. V shed 7 bases and J shed 2 bases, with 14 bases lying between them. The CDR3 DNA sequence: TGTGCCAGCACCCACCCAGGGGATACTAATGAAAAACTGTTTTTT. This gives the protein CASTHPGDTNEKLFF.

The chain employs TRBV9 and TRBJ2-3, with 7 nucleotides matching TRBD1. Germline V CDR1 and CDR2: SGDLS, YYNGEE. The CDR3 is 14 amino acids. Unmatched junction bases numbered 7, after V lost 3 bases and J lost 6 bases. The CDR3 loop reads CASSADRARDTQYF. CDR3 bases: TGTGCCAGCAGCGCTGACAGGGCCAGGGATACGCAGTATTTT.